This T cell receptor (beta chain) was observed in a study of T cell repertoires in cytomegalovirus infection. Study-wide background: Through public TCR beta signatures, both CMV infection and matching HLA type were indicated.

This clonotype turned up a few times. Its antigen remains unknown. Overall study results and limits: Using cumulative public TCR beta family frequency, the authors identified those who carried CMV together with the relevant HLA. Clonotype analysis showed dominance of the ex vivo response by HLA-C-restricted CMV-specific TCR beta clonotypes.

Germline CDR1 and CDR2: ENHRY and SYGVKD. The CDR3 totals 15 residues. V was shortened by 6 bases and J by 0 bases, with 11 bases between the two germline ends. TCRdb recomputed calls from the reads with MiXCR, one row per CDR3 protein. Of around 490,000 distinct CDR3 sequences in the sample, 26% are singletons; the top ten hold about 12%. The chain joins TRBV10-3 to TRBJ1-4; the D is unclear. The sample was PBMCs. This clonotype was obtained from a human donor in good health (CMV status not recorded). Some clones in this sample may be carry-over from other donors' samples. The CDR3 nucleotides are TGTGCCATCAGGTCGGGGTCTGCAACTAATGAAAAACTGTTTTTT. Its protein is CAIRSGSATNEKLFF.